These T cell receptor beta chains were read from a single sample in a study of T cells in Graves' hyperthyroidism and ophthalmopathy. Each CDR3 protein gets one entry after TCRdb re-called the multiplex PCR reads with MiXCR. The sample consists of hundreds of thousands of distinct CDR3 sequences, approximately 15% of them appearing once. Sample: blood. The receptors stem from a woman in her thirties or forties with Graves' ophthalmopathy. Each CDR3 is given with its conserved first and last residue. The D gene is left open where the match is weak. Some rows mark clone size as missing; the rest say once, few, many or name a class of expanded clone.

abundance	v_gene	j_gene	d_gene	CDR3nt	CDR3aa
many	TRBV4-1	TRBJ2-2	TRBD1	TGCGCCAGCAGCCAGTCCTGGACAGGGGCCGGGGAGCTGTTTTTT	CASSQSWTGAGELFF
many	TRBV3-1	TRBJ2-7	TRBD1	TGTGCCAGCAGCCGGGTCGGGACAGGAGGGCCCTACGAGCAGTACTTC	CASSRVGTGGPYEQYF
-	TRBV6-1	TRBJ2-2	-	TGTGCCAGCAGTGGGTACCGCGGCGGGGAGCTGTTTTTT	CASSGYRGGELFF
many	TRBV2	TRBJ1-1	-	TGTGCCAGCGGGGGGGAATATAACACTGAAGCTTTCTTT	CASGGEYNTEAFF
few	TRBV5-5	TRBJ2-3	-	TGTGCCAGCAGCTTTCTGCTAGGGGGAGATACGCAGTATTTT	CASSFLLGGDTQYF
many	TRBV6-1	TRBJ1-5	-	TGTGCCAGCAGGACCGGGGACACGCCTAATCAGCCCCAGCATTTT	CASRTGDTPNQPQHF
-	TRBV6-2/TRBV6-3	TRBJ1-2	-	TGTGCCAGCAGTTCGACCCCGGGAAGGGGCTACACCTTC	CASSSTPGRGYTF
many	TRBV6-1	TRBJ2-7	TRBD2	TGTGCCAGCTCACCCGGACTAGCGGGGCCCTACGAGCAGTACTTC	CASSPGLAGPYEQYF
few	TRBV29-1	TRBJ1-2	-	TGCAGCGTCGCTAACAGGAATCCTGGCTACACCTTC	CSVANRNPGYTF
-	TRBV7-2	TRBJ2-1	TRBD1	TGTGCCAGCAGCCCCTTGAGCAGGGGGTGGAAAGAGCAGTTCTTC	CASSPLSRGWKEQFF
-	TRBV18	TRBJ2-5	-	TGTGCCAGCTCACCTGAAAGGCCGGGCCAAGAGACCCAGTACTTC	CASSPERPGQETQYF
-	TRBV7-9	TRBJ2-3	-	TGTGCCAGCAGACCCCCCCGGACTTCAGATACGCAGTATTTT	CASRPPRTSDTQYF
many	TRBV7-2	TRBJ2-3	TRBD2	TGTGCCAGCAGCTCACTTAGAGCGGGAGGGCTTGCAGATACGCAGTATTTT	CASSSLRAGGLADTQYF
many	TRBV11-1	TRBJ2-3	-	TGTGCCAGCAGCGCGGGCACTAGCACAGATACGCAGTATTTT	CASSAGTSTDTQYF
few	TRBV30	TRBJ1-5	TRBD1	TGTGCCTGGAGCCGACAGGGACTCAATCAGCCCCAGCATTTT	CAWSRQGLNQPQHF
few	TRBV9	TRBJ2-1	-	TGTGCCAGCAGCGTAGATATCGGGAGCAACAATGAGCAGTTCTTC	CASSVDIGSNNEQFF
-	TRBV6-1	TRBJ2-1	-	TGTGCCAGCACGGCCTCCAATGAGCAGTTCTTC	CASTASNEQFF
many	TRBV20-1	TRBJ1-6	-	TGCAGTGCTAGAGAAGACTCTTTGAGCAATTCACCCCTCCACTTT	CSAREDSLSNSPLHF
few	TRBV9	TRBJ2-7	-	TGTGCCAGCAGCGTCAGGGCAGGGTCCTCCTACGAGCAGTACTTC	CASSVRAGSSYEQYF
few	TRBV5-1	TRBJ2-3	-	TGCGCCAGCAGTCTGGGCCTCAATCCCACAGATACGCAGTATTTT	CASSLGLNPTDTQYF
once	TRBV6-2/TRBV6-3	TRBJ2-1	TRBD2	TGTGCCAGCAGGGGAATAGCGGGCCCCAATGAGCAGTTCTTC	CASRGIAGPNEQFF
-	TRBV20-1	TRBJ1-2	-	TGCAGTGCTAGTCAACAGGGCCTGAACTATGGCTACACCTTC	CSASQQGLNYGYTF
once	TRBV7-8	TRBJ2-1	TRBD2	TGTGCCAGCAGCTTAGTGGCTAGCGGGGGGTACAATGAGCAGTTCTTC	CASSLVASGGYNEQFF
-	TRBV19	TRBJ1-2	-	TGTGCCAGTAACTCAAGCCCCAGGGACGGGCTGGGCTACACCTTC	CASNSSPRDGLGYTF
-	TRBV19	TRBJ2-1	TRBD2	TGTGCCAGTAGCTCCCGGACTAGTGGCGGTGAGCAGTTCTTC	CASSSRTSGGEQFF
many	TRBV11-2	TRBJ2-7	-	TGTGCCAGCAGCTTAGGACGGAGGACTTACTACGAGCAGTACTTC	CASSLGRRTYYEQYF
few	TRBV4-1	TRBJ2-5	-	TGCGCCAGCAGCCACAACGACAGACAAGAGACCCAGTACTTC	CASSHNDRQETQYF
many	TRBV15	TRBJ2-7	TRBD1	TGTGCCACCAGCAGAACCGAAGGGGGCGCAGAAGAGCAGTACTTC	CATSRTEGGAEEQYF
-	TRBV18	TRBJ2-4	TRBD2	TGTGCCAGCTCGCCGGGACTAGCGGGAGGGGGCAGCGACATTCAGTACTTC	CASSPGLAGGGSDIQYF
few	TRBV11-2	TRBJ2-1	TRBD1	TGTGCCAGCAGCTCCTCAAGAGGGACAGCTGGTAGGGATGAGCAGTTCTTC	CASSSSRGTAGRDEQFF
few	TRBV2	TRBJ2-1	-	TGTGCCGGCAGTGAAGGATCTGGTGGGTACAATGAGCAGTTCTTC	CAGSEGSGGYNEQFF
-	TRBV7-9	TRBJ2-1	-	TGTGCCAGCGAGGATCCGGGGAGTCACAATGAGCAGTTCTTC	CASEDPGSHNEQFF
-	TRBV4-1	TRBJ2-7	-	TGCGCCAGCAGCCAATCGCCAGGGGAGTGGTCCGAGCAGTACTTC	CASSQSPGEWSEQYF
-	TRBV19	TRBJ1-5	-	TGTGCCAGTAGGCCTAGGGGGAATAGCAATCAGCCCCAGCATTTT	CASRPRGNSNQPQHF
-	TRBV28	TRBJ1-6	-	TGTGCCAGCAGAGACGTCCGGGACACTCGTAGGTATTCACCCCTCCACTTT	CASRDVRDTRRYSPLHF
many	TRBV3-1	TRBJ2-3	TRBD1	TGTGCCAGCAGCCAAGATGGCGGGACAGGTACGCAGTATTTT	CASSQDGGTGTQYF
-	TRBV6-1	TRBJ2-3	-	TGTGCCAGCAGTTACGATTCGGGGGGCCCAGATACGCAGTATTTT	CASSYDSGGPDTQYF
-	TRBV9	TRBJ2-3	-	TGTGCCAGCAGCGTAGCCGGGGACGTCACAGATACGCAGTATTTT	CASSVAGDVTDTQYF
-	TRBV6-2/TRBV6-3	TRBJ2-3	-	TGTGCCAGCAGTGAAATCGATAGCACAGATACGCAGTATTTT	CASSEIDSTDTQYF
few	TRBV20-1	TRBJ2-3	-	TGCAGTGCCCCCCCCCCTAGCGTGAGCACAGATACGCAGTATTTT	CSAPPPSVSTDTQYF
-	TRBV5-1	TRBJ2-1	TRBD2	TGCGCCAGCAGCTTGGATAGCGGGACCCTCAATGAGCAGTTCTTC	CASSLDSGTLNEQFF
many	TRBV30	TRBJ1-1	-	TGTGCCTGGAGTCACACAGGGAAGGACACTGAAGCTTTCTTT	CAWSHTGKDTEAFF
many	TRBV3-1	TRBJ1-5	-	TGTGCCAGCAGCCAGGGGGCTGGGGATCGCAATCAGCCCCAGCATTTT	CASSQGAGDRNQPQHF
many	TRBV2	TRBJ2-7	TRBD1	TGTGCCAGCAGTGGCGCGTTGACAGGGCGGCCCTACGAGCAGTACTTC	CASSGALTGRPYEQYF
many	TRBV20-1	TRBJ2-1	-	TGCAGTGCTAGTCGTTTCGACAGGTTGGGCCGGGATGAGCAGTTCTTC	CSASRFDRLGRDEQFF
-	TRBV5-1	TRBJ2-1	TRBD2	TGCGCCAGCAGCTTGGGAGGTGGGCTAGCGGAAAATGAGCAGTTCTTC	CASSLGGGLAENEQFF
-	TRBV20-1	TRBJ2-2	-	TGCAGTGCTAGAGATCTGAACAGCACCGGGGAGCTGTTTTTT	CSARDLNSTGELFF